Listed here are 32 T cell receptor beta chains from one sample, sequenced in a study of type 1 regulatory T cells. Using its own MiXCR run on the reads, TCRdb lists one record per CDR3 protein. The sample consists of about 19,000 distinct CDR3 sequences, roughly 10% of them appearing once. Sample: CD4+ T cells, either the whole sample or a sorted fraction (not recorded which). Every receptor here comes from a human donor in good health.

The table lists this clonotype with many counts. This chain links TRBV5-1 with TRBJ2-7; 7 bases map to TRBD2. This CDR3 is 14 amino acids long. J gave up 2 bases and V 3 bases, and 5 bases lay outside the gene matches. Looked up from germline, CDR1 is SGHRS and CDR2 is YFSETQ. CDR3 DNA: TGCGCCAGCAGCTGGGAGACTAGCACCTACGAGCAGTACTTC. Translation gives CASSWETSTYEQYF.

Ten or more counts support this clonotype. Here the CDR3 reads CASSSGLAGVGELFF. The DNA for the CDR3 is TGTGCCAGCAGCTCCGGACTAGCGGGAGTAGGGGAGCTGTTTTTT. This rearrangement joins TRBV11-3 to TRBJ2-2, with 13 bases matching TRBD2. CDR3 length equals 15 residues. The V and J ends lost 4 bases and 8 bases, in that order; junction bases with no gene match: 4. In germline, CDR1 is SGHNT, CDR2 YENEEA.

This clonotype was counted ten times or more. The chain employs TRBV18 and TRBJ1-2; D is perhaps TRBD1 (6 bases). The V end lost 6 bases, the J end lost 2 bases, and 10 bases lay between the germline ends. Germline V lookup: CDR1 KGHSH, CDR2 LQKENI. The CDR3 consists of 13 residues. The CDR3 sequence: CASSHRDNYGYTF. CDR3 bases: TGTGCCAGCTCTCACAGGGACAACTATGGCTACACCTTC.

This clonotype is medium-sized (0.01 to 0.1%) in the sample. This chain connects TRBV20-1 to TRBJ1-1; D is unclear. V was shortened by 2 bases and J by 8 bases, with 6 bases between the two germline ends. The CDR3 totals 10 residues. Germline V gives CDR1 DFQATT, CDR2 SNEGSKA (reference sequence). DNA for the CDR3: TGCAGTGCTAGATTTCTAGAAGCTTTCTTT. It translates to CSARFLEAFF.

At least ten counts were recorded for this clonotype. The CDR3 loop is CASSFQGLAQETQYF. The CDR3 coding sequence is TGTGCCAGCAGCTTCCAAGGACTGGCACAAGAGACCCAGTACTTC. The chain combines TRBV11-2 with TRBJ2-5; D is possibly TRBD2 (5 bases). CDR3 size: 15 residues. The germline V gene encodes CDR1 SGHAT and CDR2 FQNNGV. Trimming cost V 3 bases and J 2 bases, with 13 bases left between them.

This chain connects TRBV6-2 or TRBV6-3 to TRBJ1-5; 8 bases are a match to TRBD1. The CDR3 is 14 amino acids. The junction had 9 bases not matched to a gene; V was cut back by 7 bases and J by 7 bases. Germline loops: CDR1 MNHEY, CDR2 SVGEGT. The CDR3 region has the DNA TGTGCCAGCAATGGACAGGGCCTTAGGCAGCCCCAGCATTTT. It translates to CASNGQGLRQPQHF.

This clonotype has a count of ten or more. This sequence joins TRBV10-3 and TRBJ2-6; D is perhaps TRBD2 (5 bases). Germline lookup yields CDR1 ENHRY and CDR2 SYGVKD. The CDR3 covers 16 residues. Deletions cut 0 bases from V and 0 bases from J, with 6 bases between. The CDR3 DNA reads as TGTGCCATCAGTGAGTCGCGGGTCTCTGGGGCCAACGTCCTGACTTTC. It encodes CAISESRVSGANVLTF.

This clonotype appeared many times. The CDR3: CASSYQGTGELFF. In DNA, the CDR3 is TGTGCCAGCAGCTACCAGGGAACCGGGGAGCTGTTTTTT. V usage is TRBV7-2 and J usage is TRBJ2-2; D is possibly TRBD1 (5 bases). The V gene lost 4 bases and the J gene lost 5 bases, with 8 bases spanning the gap. CDR1 and CDR2 (germline): SGHTA, FQGNSA. The CDR3 consists of 13 residues.

This clonotype has ten or more counts. The chain carries TRBV20-1 and TRBJ2-3, with D uncertain. The V gene's germline CDR1 is DFQATT and CDR2 SNEGSKA (reference sequence). The CDR3 sequence is 13 residues long. Trimming pared 2 bases from V and 0 bases from J, leaving 6 bases between. The CDR3 reads CSARYPSTDTQYF. The CDR3 bases are TGCAGTGCTAGATACCCTAGCACAGATACGCAGTATTTT.

This clonotype was seen many times. The rearrangement joins TRBV29-1 to TRBJ1-3; D uncertain. V shed 5 bases and J shed 0 bases, with 5 bases lying between them. CDR1 is SQVTM, CDR2 ANQGSEA, per germline. The length of the CDR3 is 12 residues. The DNA for the CDR3 is TGCAGCGTTAACCCCTCTGGAAACACCATATATTTT. Protein sequence: CSVNPSGNTIYF. The whole variable domain, remainder taken from reference TRBV29-1 and TRBJ1-3, is SAVISQKPSRDICQRGTSLTIQCQVDSQVTMMFWYRQQPGQSLTLIATANQGSEATYESGFVIDKFPISRPNLTFSTLTVSNMSPEDSSIYLCSVNPSGNTIYFGEGSWLTVV.

This clonotype was counted many times. This chain uses TRBV5-1 with TRBJ2-1; no clear D. This CDR3 comprises 14 residues. V lost 4 bases, J lost 10 bases, and 18 bases lay in between. CDR1 is SGHRS and CDR2 is YFSETQ in the germline V gene. DNA of the CDR3: TGCGCCAGCAGCCCCAGATCAGCCGAGTCGGAGCAGTTCTTC. Translation: CASSPRSAESEQFF.

This clonotype was seen at least ten times. J is TRBJ2-1 and V is TRBV20-1, with D uncertain. Trimming removed 1 base at V and 7 bases at J, with 14 bases between. CDR1 and CDR2 (germline): DFQATT, SNEGSKA (reference sequence). This CDR3 is 14 amino acids long. The CDR3 loop is CSARASAEMNEQFF. The CDR3 nucleotides read TGCAGTGCTAGAGCCTCGGCAGAAATGAATGAGCAGTTCTTC.

The genes are TRBV18 and TRBJ2-1; a possible D gene is TRBD2 (6 bases). CDR1 and CDR2 from the germline V gene are KGHSH and LQKENI. Trimming shortened V by 3 bases and J by 9 bases, and 15 bases separated the two germline ends. CDR3 length equals 14 residues. The CDR3 DNA is TGTGCCAGCTCACCGTATACTAGCTTCATTGAGCAGTTCTTC. This codes for CASSPYTSFIEQFF.

This clonotype occurred a few times. V usage is TRBV7-2 and J usage is TRBJ2-1; D perhaps matches TRBD2 (8 bases). The CDR3 extends over 18 amino acids. Germline CDR1 SGHTA, CDR2 FQGNSA. V lost 0 bases and J 1 base, leaving 16 bases between the germline ends. The CDR3 here is CASSLAGGASGSYNEQFF. As DNA, the CDR3 is TGTGCCAGCAGCTTAGCAGGGGGCGCTAGCGGGTCCTACAATGAGCAGTTCTTC.

This clonotype is termed large. CDR3 DNA: TGTGCCAGCACCCTCCGGGACCGACCTAGAACCTCCTACGAGCAGTACTTC. This encodes CASTLRDRPRTSYEQYF. The rearrangement uses TRBV7-2 and TRBJ2-7; tentatively, D is TRBD1 or TRBD2 (5 bases each). The V gene's germline CDR1 is SGHTA and CDR2 FQGNSA. The CDR3 loop spans 17 amino acids. The germline V and J ends were trimmed by 7 bases and 0 bases, with 22 bases remaining between them.

This clonotype has ten or more counts. The DNA of the CDR3 is TGTGCCAGCTCACCGAGCGGGAGTGTTAATGAGCAGTTCTTC. It yields the protein CASSPSGSVNEQFF. This chain connects TRBV18 to TRBJ2-1; TRBD2 aligns across 8 bases. There are 14 residues in the CDR3. The junction had 5 bases not matched to a gene; V was cut back by 3 bases and J by 7 bases. The germline gives CDR1 KGHSH, CDR2 LQKENI.

The gene calls are TRBV19 and TRBJ2-6; possibly TRBD1 for D (6 bases). The germline V gene has CDR1 LNHDA and CDR2 SQIVND (reference sequence). The germline V and J ends were trimmed by 8 bases and 0 bases, with 11 bases remaining between them. The CDR3 has 15 amino acids. DNA for the CDR3: TGTGCCAGTGCCCGGGACAACTCTGGGGCCAACGTCCTGACTTTC. Translating gives CASARDNSGANVLTF.

The chain carries TRBV20-1 and TRBJ1-2; D not certain. Germline V gene data show CDR1 as DFQATT and CDR2 as SNEGSKA (reference sequence). This CDR3 is 15 amino acids long. The V and J ends lost 0 bases and 4 bases respectively, with 15 bases between them. Here the CDR3 reads CSARDLSSGTYGYTF. The CDR3 coding sequence is TGCAGTGCTAGAGATCTGTCATCTGGTACCTATGGCTACACCTTC.

This clonotype occurred many times. This rearrangement joins TRBV20-1 to TRBJ2-7, with 9 bases matching TRBD2. The CDR3 length is 15 residues. With 1 base clipped from V and 8 bases from J, the junction kept 12 bases outside the gene matches. The germline gives CDR1 DFQATT, CDR2 SNEGSKA (reference sequence). CDR3 residues: CSARAELSGSDKQYF. CDR3 nucleotide sequence: TGCAGTGCTAGAGCCGAACTTAGCGGGAGCGACAAGCAGTACTTC.

The chain joins TRBV7-2 to TRBJ1-6, with 8 bases lining up with TRBD1. CDR1 and CDR2 (germline): SGHTA, FQGNSA. After removal of 5 bases from V and 7 bases from J, the junction contained 13 bases not matched to a gene. The CDR3 totals 17 residues. This chain's CDR3 is CASSTVSTGVRNSPLHF. CDR3 nucleotides: TGTGCCAGCAGCACCGTATCGACAGGGGTGCGGAATTCACCCCTCCACTTT.

This clonotype was found many times. V usage is TRBV5-1 and J usage is TRBJ1-3; D is undetermined. The ends were cut back, 4 bases at V and 0 bases at J, with 11 bases in the middle. Per germline, CDR1 SGHRS and CDR2 YFSETQ. This CDR3 comprises 15 residues. The CDR3 bases are TGCGCCAGCAGCAGAGACGGAGGCTCTGGAAACACCATATATTTT. Amino acid sequence: CASSRDGGSGNTIYF.

In its sample, this clonotype was seen a few times. Possible read error: a much larger clone is one base away. The V call is TRBV29-1, the J call TRBJ1-2; 8 bases map to TRBD1. This CDR3 has 13 amino acids. V shed 7 bases and J 2 bases; nucleotides not matched to a gene: 6. Germline CDR1 SQVTM, CDR2 ANQGSEA. The CDR3 loop reads CSAAPGGNYGYTF. CDR3 in DNA: TGCAGCGCTGCGCCAGGGGGCAACTATGGCTACACCTTC.

This clonotype is medium-sized within its sample. V gene TRBV7-2 combines with J gene TRBJ1-2, with 7 bases lining up with TRBD1. Germline V gives CDR1 SGHTA, CDR2 FQGNSA. Germline trimming cut 0 bases from V and 2 bases from J; bases unmatched to any gene: 9. CDR3 length equals 17 residues. The CDR3 is CASSLALTGYRNYGYTF. CDR3 in DNA: TGTGCCAGCAGCTTAGCCCTGACAGGGTATAGAAACTATGGCTACACCTTC.

This chain uses TRBV20-1 with TRBJ2-1, with 8 bases identical to TRBD2. This CDR3 comprises 15 residues. V lost 3 bases to trimming and J lost 5 bases; unmatched junction nucleotides: 9. The germline V gene encodes CDR1 DFQATT and CDR2 SNEGSKA (reference sequence). The CDR3 is CSASEGGLADNEQFF. Here the CDR3 DNA reads TGCAGTGCTAGCGAAGGTGGACTAGCCGACAATGAGCAGTTCTTC.

This clonotype occurred a few times. The CDR3 protein is CAWSVRLAGDNEQFF. The CDR3 DNA is TGTGCCTGGAGTGTAAGGCTAGCGGGAGACAATGAGCAGTTCTTC. J is TRBJ2-1 and V is TRBV30, with TRBD2 identical over 10 bases. J lost 5 bases, V lost 0 bases, and 4 bases had no gene match. The CDR3 is made up of 15 amino acids. The germline V gene encodes CDR1 GTSNPN and CDR2 SVGIG (reference sequence).

This clonotype showed up many times. This rearrangement joins TRBV20-1 to TRBJ1-1; weak D call: TRBD1 (6 bases). Germline CDR1 reads DFQATT; CDR2 reads SNEGSKA (reference sequence). This CDR3 has 14 residues. The V end was cut by 0 bases, the J end by 4 bases, with 12 bases between. CDR3 residues: CSAREGGGGTEAFF. The CDR3 bases are TGCAGTGCTAGAGAGGGAGGGGGAGGCACTGAAGCTTTCTTT.

This clonotype has at least ten counts. This sequence joins TRBV14 and TRBJ2-3; the D is unclear. Germline loops: CDR1 SGHDN, CDR2 FVKESK. V was clipped by 4 bases and J by 4 bases, with 12 bases between them. CDR3 length equals 14 residues. This CDR3 is CASSPRPGADTQYF. The CDR3 region has the DNA TGTGCCAGCAGCCCTCGCCCGGGTGCAGATACGCAGTATTTT.

Sample share makes this clonotype medium-sized (0.01 to 0.1%). This chain connects TRBV6-5 to TRBJ1-3; D unclear. This CDR3 comprises 16 residues. Germline V gene lookup returns CDR1 MNHEY and CDR2 SVGAGI. The germline V and J ends were trimmed by 0 bases and 4 bases, with 13 bases remaining between them. The chain's CDR3 is CASSYSSRMSGNTIYF. CDR3 bases: TGTGCCAGCAGTTACTCCTCCCGGATGTCGGGAAACACCATATATTTT.

The sample holds many counts of this clonotype. This chain uses TRBV7-9 with TRBJ1-6; the D is unclear. CDR1 and CDR2 (germline): SEHNR, FQNEAQ (reference sequence). Between the trimmed V and J ends, which lost 5 bases and 11 bases, there was a span of 19 bases. This CDR3 comprises 15 residues. The CDR3 DNA follows: TGTGCCAGCAGCGACAAGGGTTGGGGTTCTACACCCCTCCACTTT. Protein sequence: CASSDKGWGSTPLHF.

This clonotype was detected many times. The genes are TRBV20-1 and TRBJ2-1; the match to TRBD2 covers 7 bases. V shed 3 bases, J shed 4 bases, and the junction held 9 bases outside the gene matches. This CDR3 is 15 amino acids long. The germline gives CDR1 DFQATT, CDR2 SNEGSKA (reference sequence). Written as DNA, the CDR3 is TGCAGTGCTAGTTACCAGAGCGGGATATACAATGAGCAGTTCTTC. This gives the protein CSASYQSGIYNEQFF.

This clonotype was recorded at least ten times. This chain uses TRBV3-1 with TRBJ2-7; 10 bases agree with TRBD2. Germline V gene sequence: CDR1 LGHDT, CDR2 YNNKEL (reference sequence). The CDR3 sequence is 17 residues long. The junction had 8 bases not matched to a gene; V was cut back by 1 base and J by 2 bases. The CDR3: CASSQVKRLAGPYEQYF. The DNA for the CDR3 is TGTGCCAGCAGCCAAGTTAAGAGACTAGCGGGTCCCTACGAGCAGTACTTC.

This clonotype was counted at least ten times. The CDR3 region is CATSGRAEMVETQYF. Here the CDR3 DNA reads TGTGCCACCAGTGGACGAGCGGAGATGGTAGAGACCCAGTACTTC. The rearrangement joins TRBV24-1 to TRBJ2-5, with a possible D match to TRBD2 (5 bases). The V and J ends lost 5 bases and 4 bases respectively, with 16 bases between them. Per germline, CDR1 KGHDR and CDR2 SFDVKD. The CDR3 length is 15 residues.